This T cell receptor beta chain came from a study of T-cell reconstitution after alpha-beta-depleted transplantation in children. Study-wide results and caveats: Counts and diversity of T cells one year after transplant came mostly from newly produced T cells.

With regard to this clonotype: Its target is not known.

The TCRbeta library incorporated unique molecular identifiers. TCRdb re-analysed the PCR reads in MiXCR, keeping a single row per CDR3 protein. The data show 700,000 or so distinct CDR3 sequences, under 15% seen once. The junction had 6 bases not matched to a gene; V was cut back by 4 bases and J by 2 bases. Looked up from germline, CDR1 is SGHRS and CDR2 is YFSETQ. The CDR3 has 15 amino acids. The source was PBMCs, collected before TCRalphabeta/CD19-depleted stem cell transplant. The J gene is TRBJ2-7, the V gene TRBV5-1; 10 bases fit TRBD2. This clonotype was sampled from a girl aged 2 to 10 with congenital amegakaryocytic thrombocytopenia, due to receive a stem cell transplant. CDR3 sequence (DNA): TGCGCCAGCAGCGAATCGGGACTAGCGACCTACGAGCAGTACTTC. Translation: CASSESGLATYEQYF. The full variable domain, its missing parts supplied by reference TRBV5-1 and TRBJ2-7, is KAGVTQTPRYLIKTRGQQVTLSCSPISGHRSVSWYQQTPGQGLQFLFEYFSETQRNKGNFPGRFSGRQFSNSRSEMNVSTLELGDSALYLCASSESGLATYEQYFGPGTRLTVT.